A single sample is the source of the 9 T cell receptor beta chains below, sequenced in a study of graft-versus-host responses after intestinal transplantation. These receptors have no identified antigens. TCRdb's copy holds only in-frame clones and misses some; the assay was immunoSEQ multiplex PCR. Of about 130,000 clones in the sample, about 93% were seen once. Sample: unstimulated CD4+ T cells sorted from spleen or lymph node cells, taken before intestinal transplant. The receptor source for this set is a human donor who received an intestinal transplant.

The chain combines TRBV7-9 with TRBJ2-3; D ambiguous. CDR1 is SEHNR, CDR2 FQNEAQ, per germline (reference sequence). The CDR3 spans 17 residues. The V end lost 3 bases, the J end lost 4 bases, and 20 bases lay between the germline ends. CDR3 sequence reads: CASSFPVTGGRADTQYF. The CDR3 DNA follows: TGTGCCAGCAGCTTCCCCGTAACTGGCGGCAGAGCAGATACGCAGTATTTT.

The J gene is TRBJ2-5, the V gene TRBV19; tentatively, D is TRBD1 or TRBD2 (5 bases each). CDR3 length equals 15 residues. The V and J ends lost 2 bases and 3 bases respectively, with 13 bases between them. Germline V lookup: CDR1 LNHDA, CDR2 SQIVND (reference sequence). CDR3 protein: CASSIPGTEEETQYF. DNA for the CDR3: TGTGCCAGTAGTATACCCGGGACGGAGGAAGAGACCCAGTACTTC.

The chain joins TRBV28 to TRBJ1-2; 7 bases are shared with TRBD1. V trimming: 7 bases; J trimming: 8 bases; junction bases outside the gene matches: 13. This CDR3 is built from 14 residues. Germline CDR1 is MDHEN and CDR2 is SYDVKM. This chain's CDR3 is CASTQRAGGGGYTF. The CDR3 DNA reads as TGTGCCAGCACTCAAAGGGCAGGGGGTGGAGGCTACACCTTC.

This clone is a singleton in its sample. The chain carries TRBV4-3 and TRBJ1-2, with D possibly matching TRBD1 (5 bases). The CDR3 is 13 residues long. The germline V gene has CDR1 LGHNA and CDR2 YSLEER. The germline V and J ends were trimmed by 0 bases and 14 bases, with 16 bases remaining between them. CDR3 amino acids: CASSQDPKTARTF. CDR3 DNA sequence: TGCGCCAGCAGCCAAGATCCTAAGACAGCCCGGACCTTC.

This chain links TRBV15 with TRBJ1-2; no clear D gene. Looked up from germline, CDR1 is LNHNV and CDR2 is YYDKDF (reference sequence). The CDR3 contains 15 residues. Trimming took 0 bases from V and 8 from J, leaving 16 bases between them. This CDR3 reads CATSREASGIGGYTF. CDR3 DNA: TGTGCCACCAGCAGAGAGGCGAGTGGGATTGGGGGCTACACCTTC.

On this clone itself: Other DNA sequences in the same sample also yield this CDR3. The rearrangement links TRBV15 to TRBJ2-7; D remains ambiguous. The CDR3 is 14 amino acids. Deletions cut 0 bases from V and 1 base from J, with 7 bases between. CDR1 LNHNV and CDR2 YYDKDF come from the germline V gene (reference sequence). The CDR3 reads CATSRDRLSYEQYF. The CDR3 region has the DNA TGTGCCACCAGCAGAGATAGATTGTCCTACGAGCAGTACTTC.

A note on this clone: Within the sample, other DNA sequences also encode this same CDR3. The chain is built from TRBV5-1 and TRBJ2-2; 12 positions agree with TRBD2. Germline CDR1 is SGHRS and CDR2 is YFSETQ. This CDR3 has 16 amino acids. V was pared by 3 bases and J by 1 base, with 1 base of the junction left unmatched. CDR3 nucleotides: TGCGCCAGCAGCTCGGGACTAGCGGGGAACACCGGGGAGCTGTTTTTT. Translation: CASSSGLAGNTGELFF. Drawing the rest from reference TRBV5-1 and TRBJ2-2, the complete variable domain is KAGVTQTPRYLIKTRGQQVTLSCSPISGHRSVSWYQQTPGQGLQFLFEYFSETQRNKGNFPGRFSGRQFSNSRSEMNVSTLELGDSALYLCASSSGLAGNTGELFFGEGSRLTVL.

The V and J genes are TRBV5-1 and TRBJ2-7; 14 nucleotides agree with TRBD2. The CDR3 length is 14 residues. CDR1 is SGHRS and CDR2 is YFSETQ in the germline V gene. Trimming took 7 bases from V and 3 from J; bases not matched to a gene: 3. The chain's CDR3 is CASSGTSGSYEQYF. The CDR3 region has the DNA TGCGCCAGCTCCGGGACTAGCGGGAGCTACGAGCAGTACTTC.

J is TRBJ2-3 and V is TRBV27; a possible D gene is TRBD2 (6 bases). Trimming took off 5 bases at V and 5 bases at J, with 14 bases between the two ends. CDR3 length: 14 residues. Per the germline V gene, CDR1 is MNHEY and CDR2 is SMNVEV (reference sequence). The CDR3: CASSTSSLGDTQYF. CDR3 sequence (DNA): TGTGCCAGCAGTACTAGCAGTCTAGGAGATACGCAGTATTTT.